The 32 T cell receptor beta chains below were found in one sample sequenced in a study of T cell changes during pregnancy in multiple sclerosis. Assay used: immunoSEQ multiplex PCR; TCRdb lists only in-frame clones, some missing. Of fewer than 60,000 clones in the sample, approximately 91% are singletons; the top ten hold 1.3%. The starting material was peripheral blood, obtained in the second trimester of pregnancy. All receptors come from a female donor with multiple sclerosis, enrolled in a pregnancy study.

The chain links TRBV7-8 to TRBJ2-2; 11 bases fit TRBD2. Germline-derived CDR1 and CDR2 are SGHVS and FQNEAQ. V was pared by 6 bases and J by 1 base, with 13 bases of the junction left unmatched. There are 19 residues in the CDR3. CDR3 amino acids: CASSRAPSGGSLNTGELFF. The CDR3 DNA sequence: TGTGCCAGCAGTCGAGCCCCTAGCGGGGGGAGCCTGAACACCGGGGAGCTGTTTTTT.

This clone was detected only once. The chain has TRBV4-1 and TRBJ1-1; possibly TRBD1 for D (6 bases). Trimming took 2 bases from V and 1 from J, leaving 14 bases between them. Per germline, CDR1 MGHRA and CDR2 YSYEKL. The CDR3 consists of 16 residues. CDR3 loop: CASSQMKRDKNTEAFF. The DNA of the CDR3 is TGCGCCAGCAGCCAAATGAAAAGGGACAAGAACACTGAAGCTTTCTTT.

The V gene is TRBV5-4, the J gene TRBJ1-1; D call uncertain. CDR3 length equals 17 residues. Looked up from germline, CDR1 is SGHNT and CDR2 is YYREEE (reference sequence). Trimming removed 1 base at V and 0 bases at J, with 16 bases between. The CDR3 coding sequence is TGTGCCAGCAGCTTGCTTAATCTTAACAGTTTGAACACTGAAGCTTTCTTT. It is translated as CASSLLNLNSLNTEAFF.

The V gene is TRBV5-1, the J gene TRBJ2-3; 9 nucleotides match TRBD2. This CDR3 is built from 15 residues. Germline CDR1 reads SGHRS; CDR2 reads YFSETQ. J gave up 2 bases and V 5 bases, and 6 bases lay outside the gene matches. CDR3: CASSNPSGATDTQYF. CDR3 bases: TGCGCCAGCAGTAACCCTAGCGGGGCCACAGATACGCAGTATTTT.

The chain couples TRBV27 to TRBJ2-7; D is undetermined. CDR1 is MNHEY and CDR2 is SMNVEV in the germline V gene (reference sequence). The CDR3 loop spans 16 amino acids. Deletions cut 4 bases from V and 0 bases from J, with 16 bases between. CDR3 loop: CASSSPTSGNSYEQYF. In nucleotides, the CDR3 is TGTGCCAGCAGTTCCCCAACCTCGGGTAACTCCTACGAGCAGTACTTC.

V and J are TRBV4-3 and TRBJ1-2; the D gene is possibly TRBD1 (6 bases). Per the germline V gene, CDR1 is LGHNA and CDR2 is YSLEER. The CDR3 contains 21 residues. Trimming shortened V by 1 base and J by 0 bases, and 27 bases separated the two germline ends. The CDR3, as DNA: TGCGCCAGCAGCCAAGTTTTTAATCCAGGGGCTATCGGAATCCCTAACTATGGCTACACCTTC. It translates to CASSQVFNPGAIGIPNYGYTF.

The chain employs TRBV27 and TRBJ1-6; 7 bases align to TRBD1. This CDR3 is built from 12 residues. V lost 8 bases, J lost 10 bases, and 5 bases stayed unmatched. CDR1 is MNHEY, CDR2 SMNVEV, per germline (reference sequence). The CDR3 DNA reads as TGTGCCAGCTGGGACAGCGGGTCACCCCTCCACTTT. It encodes CASWDSGSPLHF.

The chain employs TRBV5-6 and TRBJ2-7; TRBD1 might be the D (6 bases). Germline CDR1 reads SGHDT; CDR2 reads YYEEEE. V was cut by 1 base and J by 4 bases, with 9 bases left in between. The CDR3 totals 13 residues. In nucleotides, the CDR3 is TGTGCCAGCAGCTTGTGGACAGCATACGAGCAGTACTTC. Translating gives CASSLWTAYEQYF.

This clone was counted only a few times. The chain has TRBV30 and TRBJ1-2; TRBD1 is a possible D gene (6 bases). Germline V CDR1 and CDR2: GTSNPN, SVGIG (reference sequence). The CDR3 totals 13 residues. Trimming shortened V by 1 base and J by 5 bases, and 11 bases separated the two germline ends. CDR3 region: CAWSGRTVYGYTF. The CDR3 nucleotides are TGTGCCTGGAGTGGGAGGACAGTTTATGGCTACACCTTC.

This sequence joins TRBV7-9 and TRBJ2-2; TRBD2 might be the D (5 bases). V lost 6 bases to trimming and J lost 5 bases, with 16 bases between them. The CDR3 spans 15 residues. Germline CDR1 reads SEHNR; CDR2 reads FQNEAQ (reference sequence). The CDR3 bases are TGTGCCAGCAGTCCCGCGGGTGGTGGGACCGGGGAGCTGTTTTTT. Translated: CASSPAGGGTGELFF.

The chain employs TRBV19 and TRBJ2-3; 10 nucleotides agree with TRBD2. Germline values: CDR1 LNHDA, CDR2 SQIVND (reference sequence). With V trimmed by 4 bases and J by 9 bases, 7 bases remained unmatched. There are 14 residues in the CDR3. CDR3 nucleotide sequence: TGTGCCAGTAGTACCTCGGGACTAGCGACCACGCAGTATTTT. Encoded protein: CASSTSGLATTQYF.

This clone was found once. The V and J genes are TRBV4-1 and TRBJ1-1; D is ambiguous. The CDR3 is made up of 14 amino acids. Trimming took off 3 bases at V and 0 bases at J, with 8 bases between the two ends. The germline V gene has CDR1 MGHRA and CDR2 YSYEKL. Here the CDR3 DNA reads TGCGCCAGCAGCCACAATTCTATGAACACTGAAGCTTTCTTT. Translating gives CASSHNSMNTEAFF.

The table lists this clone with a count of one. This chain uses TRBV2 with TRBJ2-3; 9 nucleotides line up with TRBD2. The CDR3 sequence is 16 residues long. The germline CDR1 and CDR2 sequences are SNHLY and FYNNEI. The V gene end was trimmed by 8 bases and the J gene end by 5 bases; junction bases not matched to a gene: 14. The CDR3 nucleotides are TGTGCCAGCTCCCGACAGGGCGGGGGGGCGGGAGATACGCAGTATTTT. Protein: CASSRQGGGAGDTQYF.

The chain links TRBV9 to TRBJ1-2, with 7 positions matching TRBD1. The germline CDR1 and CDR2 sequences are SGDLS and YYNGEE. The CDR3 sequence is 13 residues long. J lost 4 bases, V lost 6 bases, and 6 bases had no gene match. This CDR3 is CASTRRDSYGYTF. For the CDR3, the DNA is TGTGCCAGCACTCGAAGGGACAGCTATGGCTACACCTTC.

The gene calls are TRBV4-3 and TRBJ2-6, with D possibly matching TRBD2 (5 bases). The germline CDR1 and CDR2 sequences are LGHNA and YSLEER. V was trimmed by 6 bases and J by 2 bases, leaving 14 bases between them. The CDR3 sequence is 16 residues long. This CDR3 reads CASSSQVGAGANVLTF. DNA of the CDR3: TGCGCCAGCAGTTCCCAAGTCGGGGCTGGGGCCAACGTCCTGACTTTC.

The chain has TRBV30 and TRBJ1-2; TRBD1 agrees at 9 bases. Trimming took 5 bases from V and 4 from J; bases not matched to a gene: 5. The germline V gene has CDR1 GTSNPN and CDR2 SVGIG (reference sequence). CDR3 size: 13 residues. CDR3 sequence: CAWAPGQGYGYTF. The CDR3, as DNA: TGTGCCTGGGCTCCGGGACAGGGCTATGGCTACACCTTC. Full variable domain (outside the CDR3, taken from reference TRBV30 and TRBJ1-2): SQTIHQWPATLVQPVGSPLSLECTVEGTSNPNLYWYRQAAGRGLQLLFYSVGIGQISSEVPQNLSASRPQDRQFILSSKKLLLSDSGFYLCAWAPGQGYGYTFGSGTRLTVV.

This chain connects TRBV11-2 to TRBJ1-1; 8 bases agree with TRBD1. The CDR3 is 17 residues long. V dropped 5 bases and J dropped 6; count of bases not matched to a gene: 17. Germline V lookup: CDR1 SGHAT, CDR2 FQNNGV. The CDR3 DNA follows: TGTGCCAGCAGCCCTCTTAGAGGACAGGGAACGTCCGCTGAAGCTTTCTTT. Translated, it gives CASSPLRGQGTSAEAFF.

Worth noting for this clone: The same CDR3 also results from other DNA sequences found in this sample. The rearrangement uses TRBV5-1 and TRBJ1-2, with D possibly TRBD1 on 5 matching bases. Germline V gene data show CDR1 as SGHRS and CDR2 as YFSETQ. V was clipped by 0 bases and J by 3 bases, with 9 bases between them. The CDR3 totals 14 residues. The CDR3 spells CASSLAGGDYGYTF. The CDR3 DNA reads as TGCGCCAGCAGCTTGGCCGGGGGAGACTATGGCTACACCTTC.

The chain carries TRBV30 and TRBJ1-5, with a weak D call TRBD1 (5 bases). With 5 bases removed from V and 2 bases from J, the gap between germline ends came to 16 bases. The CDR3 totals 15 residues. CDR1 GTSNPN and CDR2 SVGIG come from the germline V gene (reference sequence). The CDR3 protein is CAWSTGLYGNQPQHF. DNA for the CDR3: TGTGCCTGGTCTACAGGCCTTTATGGCAATCAGCCCCAGCATTTT. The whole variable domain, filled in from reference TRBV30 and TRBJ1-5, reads SQTIHQWPATLVQPVGSPLSLECTVEGTSNPNLYWYRQAAGRGLQLLFYSVGIGQISSEVPQNLSASRPQDRQFILSSKKLLLSDSGFYLCAWSTGLYGNQPQHFGDGTRLSIL.

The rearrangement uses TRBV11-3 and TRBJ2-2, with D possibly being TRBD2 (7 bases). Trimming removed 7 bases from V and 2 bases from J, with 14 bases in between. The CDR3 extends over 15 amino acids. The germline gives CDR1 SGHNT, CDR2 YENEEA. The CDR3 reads CASKGEGTNTGELFF. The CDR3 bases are TGTGCCAGCAAGGGGGAGGGGACAAACACCGGGGAGCTGTTTTTT.

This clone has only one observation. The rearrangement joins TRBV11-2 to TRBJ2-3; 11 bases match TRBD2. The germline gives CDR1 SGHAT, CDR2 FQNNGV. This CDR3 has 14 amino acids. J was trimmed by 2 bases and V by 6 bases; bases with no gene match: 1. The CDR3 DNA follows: TGTGCCAGCAGACTAGCGGGGGTCACAGATACGCAGTATTTT. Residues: CASRLAGVTDTQYF.

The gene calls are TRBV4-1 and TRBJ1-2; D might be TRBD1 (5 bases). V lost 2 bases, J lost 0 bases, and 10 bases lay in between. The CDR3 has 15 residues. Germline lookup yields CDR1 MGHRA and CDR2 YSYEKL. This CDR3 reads CASSQLRTTNYGYTF. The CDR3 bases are TGCGCCAGCAGCCAACTCCGGACAACTAACTATGGCTACACCTTC.

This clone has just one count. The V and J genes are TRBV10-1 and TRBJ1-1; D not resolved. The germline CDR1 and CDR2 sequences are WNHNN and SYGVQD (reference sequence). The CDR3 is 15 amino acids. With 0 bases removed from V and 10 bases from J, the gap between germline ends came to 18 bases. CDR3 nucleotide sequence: TGCGCCAGCAGTGAGTCCCAGGACTCACAACGAGGAGCTTTCTTT. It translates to CASSESQDSQRGAFF.

CDR3 sequence: CASSVGTGWADTQYF. The CDR3 nucleotides read TGTGCCAGCAGTGTTGGGACAGGGTGGGCAGATACGCAGTATTTT. J is TRBJ2-3 and V is TRBV5-6; 9 bases are shared with TRBD1. J was trimmed by 4 bases and V by 5 bases; bases with no gene match: 8. The CDR3 has 15 amino acids. The V gene's germline CDR1 is SGHDT and CDR2 YYEEEE.

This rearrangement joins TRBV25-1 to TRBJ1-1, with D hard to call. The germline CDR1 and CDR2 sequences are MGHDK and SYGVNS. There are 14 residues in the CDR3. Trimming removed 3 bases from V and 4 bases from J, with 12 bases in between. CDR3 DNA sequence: TGTGCCAGCAGTGATCCGAGCGGGAGCACTGAAGCTTTCTTT. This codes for CASSDPSGSTEAFF.

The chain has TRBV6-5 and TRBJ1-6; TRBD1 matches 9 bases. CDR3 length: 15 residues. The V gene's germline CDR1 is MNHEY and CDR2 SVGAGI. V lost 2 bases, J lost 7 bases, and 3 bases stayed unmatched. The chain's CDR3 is CASSYQGQGNSPLHF. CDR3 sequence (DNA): TGTGCCAGCAGTTACCAGGGACAGGGAAATTCACCCCTCCACTTT.

Here the CDR3 DNA reads TGTGCCAGCAGCCTGGGTGCCTGGGAGGAAGAAAAACTGTTTTTT. The encoded protein is CASSLGAWEEEKLFF. V usage is TRBV5-6 and J usage is TRBJ1-4; D unclear. Germline V lookup: CDR1 SGHDT, CDR2 YYEEEE. With 4 bases removed from V and 8 bases from J, the gap between germline ends came to 18 bases. The CDR3 covers 15 residues.

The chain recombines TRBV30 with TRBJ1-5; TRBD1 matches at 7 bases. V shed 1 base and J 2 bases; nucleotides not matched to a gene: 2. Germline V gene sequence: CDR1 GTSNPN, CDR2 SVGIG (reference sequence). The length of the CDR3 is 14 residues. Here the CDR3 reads CAWSAGQGNQPQHF. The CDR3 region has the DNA TGTGCCTGGAGTGCTGGACAGGGCAATCAGCCCCAGCATTTT.

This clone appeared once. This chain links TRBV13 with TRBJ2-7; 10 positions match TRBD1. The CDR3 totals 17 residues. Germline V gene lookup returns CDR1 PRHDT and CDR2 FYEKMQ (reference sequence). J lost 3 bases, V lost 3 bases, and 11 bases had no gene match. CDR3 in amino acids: CASSFGTGAKEGYEQYF. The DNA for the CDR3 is TGTGCCAGCAGCTTCGGGACAGGGGCGAAGGAGGGCTACGAGCAGTACTTC.

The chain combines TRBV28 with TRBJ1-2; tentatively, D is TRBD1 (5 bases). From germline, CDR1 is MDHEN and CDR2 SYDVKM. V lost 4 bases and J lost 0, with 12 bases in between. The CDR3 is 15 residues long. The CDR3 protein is CASSSLGGANYGYTF. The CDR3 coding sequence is TGTGCCAGCAGTTCCCTCGGGGGAGCTAACTATGGCTACACCTTC.

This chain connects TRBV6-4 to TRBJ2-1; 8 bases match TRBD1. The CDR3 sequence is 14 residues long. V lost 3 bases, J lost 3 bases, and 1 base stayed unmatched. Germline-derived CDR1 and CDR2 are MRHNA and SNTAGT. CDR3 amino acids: CASSEGQDYNEQFF. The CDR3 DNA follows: TGTGCCAGCAGTGAGGGACAGGACTACAATGAGCAGTTCTTC.

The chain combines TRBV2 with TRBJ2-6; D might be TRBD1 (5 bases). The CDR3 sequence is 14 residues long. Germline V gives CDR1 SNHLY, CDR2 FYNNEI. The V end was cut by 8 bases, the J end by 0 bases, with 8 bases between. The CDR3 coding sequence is TGTGCCAGCTACAGGATCTCTGGGGCCAACGTCCTGACTTTC. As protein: CASYRISGANVLTF.